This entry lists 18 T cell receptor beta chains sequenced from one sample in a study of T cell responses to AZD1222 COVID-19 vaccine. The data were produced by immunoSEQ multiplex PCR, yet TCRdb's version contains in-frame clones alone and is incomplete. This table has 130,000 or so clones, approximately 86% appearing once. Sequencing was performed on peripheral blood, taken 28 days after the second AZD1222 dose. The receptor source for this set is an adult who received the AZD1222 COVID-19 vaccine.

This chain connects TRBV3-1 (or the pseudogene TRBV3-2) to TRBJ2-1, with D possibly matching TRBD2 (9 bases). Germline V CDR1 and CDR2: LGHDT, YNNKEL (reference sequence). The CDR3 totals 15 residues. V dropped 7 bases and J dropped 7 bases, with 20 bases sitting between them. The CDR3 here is CASNNRGTSMNEQFF. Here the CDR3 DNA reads TGTGCCAGCAACAACAGGGGGACTAGCATGAATGAGCAGTTCTTC.

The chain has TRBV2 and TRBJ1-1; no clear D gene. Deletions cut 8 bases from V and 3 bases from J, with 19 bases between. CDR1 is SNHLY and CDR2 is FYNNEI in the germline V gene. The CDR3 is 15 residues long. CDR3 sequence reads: CASPKSLISDTEAFF. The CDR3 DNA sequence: TGTGCCAGCCCCAAATCTCTTATCTCGGACACTGAAGCTTTCTTT.

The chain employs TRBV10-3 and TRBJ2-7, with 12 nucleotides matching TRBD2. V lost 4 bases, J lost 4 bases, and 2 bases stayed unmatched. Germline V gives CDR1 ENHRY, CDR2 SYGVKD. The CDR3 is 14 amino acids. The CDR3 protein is CAISGLAGVYEQYF. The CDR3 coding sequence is TGTGCCATCAGTGGACTAGCGGGGGTTTACGAGCAGTACTTC.

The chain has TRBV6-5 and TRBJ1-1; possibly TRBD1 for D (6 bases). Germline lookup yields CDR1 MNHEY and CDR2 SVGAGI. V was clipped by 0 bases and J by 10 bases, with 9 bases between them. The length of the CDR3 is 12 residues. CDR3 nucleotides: TGTGCCAGCAGTTACTCGAGGGGGAGAGCTTTCTTT. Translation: CASSYSRGRAFF.

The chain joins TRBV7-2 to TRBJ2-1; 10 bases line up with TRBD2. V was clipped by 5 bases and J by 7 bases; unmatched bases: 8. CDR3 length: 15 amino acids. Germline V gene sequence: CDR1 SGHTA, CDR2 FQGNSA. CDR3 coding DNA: TGTGCCAGCAGCCACCAGCGGGAGGGCCGTAATGAGCAGTTCTTC. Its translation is CASSHQREGRNEQFF.

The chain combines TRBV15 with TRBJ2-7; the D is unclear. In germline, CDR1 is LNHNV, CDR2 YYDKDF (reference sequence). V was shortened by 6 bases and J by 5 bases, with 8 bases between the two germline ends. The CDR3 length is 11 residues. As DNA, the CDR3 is TGTGCCACCAGTTGGCTTGACGAGCAGTACTTC. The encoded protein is CATSWLDEQYF. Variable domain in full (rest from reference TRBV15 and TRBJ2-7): DAMVIQNPRYQVTQFGKPVTLSCSQTLNHNVMYWYQQKSSQAPKLLFHYYDKDFNNEADTPDNFQSRRPNTSFCFLDIRSPGLGDTAMYLCATSWLDEQYFGPGTRLTVT.

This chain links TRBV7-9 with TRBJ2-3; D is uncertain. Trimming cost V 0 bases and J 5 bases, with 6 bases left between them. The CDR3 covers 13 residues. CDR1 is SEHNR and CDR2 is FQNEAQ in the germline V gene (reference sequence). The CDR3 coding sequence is TGTGCCAGCAGCTTAGCGTTCGGAGATACGCAGTATTTT. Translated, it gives CASSLAFGDTQYF.

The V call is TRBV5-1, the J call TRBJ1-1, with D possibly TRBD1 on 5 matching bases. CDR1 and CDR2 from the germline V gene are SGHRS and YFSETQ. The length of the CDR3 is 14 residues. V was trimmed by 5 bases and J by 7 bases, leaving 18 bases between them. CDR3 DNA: TGCGCCAGCAGTAGGGGACCTGGTGGCTTTGAAGCTTTCTTT. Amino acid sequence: CASSRGPGGFEAFF.

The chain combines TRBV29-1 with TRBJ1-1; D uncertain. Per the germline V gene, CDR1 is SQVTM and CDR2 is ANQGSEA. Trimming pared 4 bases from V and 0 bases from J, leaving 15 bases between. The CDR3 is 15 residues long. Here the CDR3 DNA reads TGCAGCGTTGGGCCTGGCTGGGCCATGAACACTGAAGCTTTCTTT. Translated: CSVGPGWAMNTEAFF. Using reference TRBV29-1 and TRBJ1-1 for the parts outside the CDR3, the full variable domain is SAVISQKPSRDICQRGTSLTIQCQVDSQVTMMFWYRQQPGQSLTLIATANQGSEATYESGFVIDKFPISRPNLTFSTLTVSNMSPEDSSIYLCSVGPGWAMNTEAFFGQGTRLTVV.

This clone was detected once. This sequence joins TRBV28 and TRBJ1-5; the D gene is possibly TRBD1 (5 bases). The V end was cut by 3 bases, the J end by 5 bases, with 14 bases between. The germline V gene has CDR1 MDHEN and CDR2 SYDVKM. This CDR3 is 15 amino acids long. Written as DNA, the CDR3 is TGTGCCAGCAGTTTGGGAGGGGCTAATGATCAGCCCCAGCATTTT. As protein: CASSLGGANDQPQHF.

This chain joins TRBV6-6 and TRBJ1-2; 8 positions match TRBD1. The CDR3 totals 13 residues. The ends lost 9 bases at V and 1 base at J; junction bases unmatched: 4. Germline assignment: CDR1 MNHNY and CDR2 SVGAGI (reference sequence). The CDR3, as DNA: TGTGCCAGTACAGGGGGGGGTAACTATGGCTACACCTTC. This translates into CASTGGGNYGYTF.

The CDR3 DNA sequence: TGTGCCACCAGCAGAGATACCGTCACCTACGAGCAGTACTTC. This codes for CATSRDTVTYEQYF. The chain has TRBV15 and TRBJ2-7; D remains unclear. The germline CDR1 and CDR2 sequences are LNHNV and YYDKDF (reference sequence). Trimming stripped 0 bases from V and 2 bases from J, with 8 bases between. CDR3 length: 14 residues.

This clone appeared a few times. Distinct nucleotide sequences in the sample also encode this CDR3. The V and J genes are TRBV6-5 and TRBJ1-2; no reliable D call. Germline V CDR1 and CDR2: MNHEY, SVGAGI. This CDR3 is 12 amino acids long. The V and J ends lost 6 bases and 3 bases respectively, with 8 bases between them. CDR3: CASRNWDYGYTF. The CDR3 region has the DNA TGTGCCAGCAGGAATTGGGACTATGGCTACACCTTC.

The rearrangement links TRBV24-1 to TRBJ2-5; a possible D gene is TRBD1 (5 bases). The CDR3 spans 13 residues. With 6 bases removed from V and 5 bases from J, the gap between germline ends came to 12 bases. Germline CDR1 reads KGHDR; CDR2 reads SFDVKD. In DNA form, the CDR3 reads TGTGCCACCAGTCGGCAGGGTTGGGAGACCCAGTACTTC. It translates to CATSRQGWETQYF.

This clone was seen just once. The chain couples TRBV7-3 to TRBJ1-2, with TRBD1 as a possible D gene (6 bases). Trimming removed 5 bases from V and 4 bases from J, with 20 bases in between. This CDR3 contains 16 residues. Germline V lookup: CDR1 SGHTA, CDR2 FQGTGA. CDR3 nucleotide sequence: TGTGCCAGCAGCATCGCCGGGACACCACTGGGCTATGGCTACACCTTC. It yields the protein CASSIAGTPLGYGYTF.

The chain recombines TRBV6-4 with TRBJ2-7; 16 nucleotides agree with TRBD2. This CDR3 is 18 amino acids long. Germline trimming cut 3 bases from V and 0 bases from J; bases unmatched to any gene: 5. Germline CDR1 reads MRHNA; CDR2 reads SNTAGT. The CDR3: CASSDPGLAGGPSYEQYF. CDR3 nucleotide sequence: TGTGCCAGCAGTGATCCGGGACTAGCGGGAGGGCCCTCCTACGAGCAGTACTTC.

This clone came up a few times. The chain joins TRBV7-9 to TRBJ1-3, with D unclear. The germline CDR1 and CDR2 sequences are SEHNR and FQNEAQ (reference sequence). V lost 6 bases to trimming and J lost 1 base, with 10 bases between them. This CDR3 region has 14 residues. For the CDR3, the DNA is TGTGCCAGCAGACCCGGAGGGTCTGGAAACACCATATATTTT. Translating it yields CASRPGGSGNTIYF.

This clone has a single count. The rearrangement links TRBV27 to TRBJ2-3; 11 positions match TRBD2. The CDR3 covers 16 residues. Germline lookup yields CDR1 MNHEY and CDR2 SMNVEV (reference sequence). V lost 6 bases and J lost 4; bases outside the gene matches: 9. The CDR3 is CASSSLAGGGADTQYF. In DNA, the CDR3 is TGTGCCAGCAGCTCTTTAGCGGGGGGGGGCGCAGATACGCAGTATTTT.